This T cell receptor beta chain came from a study of blood T cell repertoires in COVID-19. Turning to the study itself: There were acute and convalescent COVID-19 samples, and they came from the United States, Italy and Spain.

Method: immunoSEQ multiplex PCR; TCRdb's copy keeps in-frame clones and lacks some. Of 450,000 or so clones listed, roughly 89% are singletons. It was during active infection that Seattle patients were enrolled and then longitudinally followed. The CDR3 extends over 16 amino acids. Germline CDR1 LGHDT, CDR2 YNNKEL (reference sequence). With 4 bases clipped from V and 0 bases from J, the junction kept 8 bases outside the gene matches. This TCR was recovered from a man between 18 and 35 years old with COVID-19, enrolled during active disease. The genes are TRBV3-1 (or the pseudogene TRBV3-2) and TRBJ2-7; 8 positions agree with TRBD1. Sequencing was performed on peripheral blood. CDR3 protein: CASSPGTGYFSYEQYF. Written as DNA, the CDR3 is TGTGCCAGCAGCCCCGGGACAGGCTACTTCTCCTACGAGCAGTACTTC.